This TCR beta chain was captured in a study of cytomegalovirus exposure and HLA in healthy donors. Study-wide results and limits: The listing of roughly 160 TCR beta chains classed them as cytomegalovirus-associated.

The CDR3 length is 13 residues. Per germline, CDR1 SGHTA and CDR2 FQGNSA. After removal of 5 bases from V and 7 bases from J, the junction contained 6 bases not matched to a gene. In this sample, this clone turned up once. The antigen is not known. The PCR had 60 Vbeta and 13 Jbeta primers. The repertoire was sequenced with immunoSEQ multiplex PCR; TCRdb's copy has only in-frame clones and lacks some. Here the sample spans over 150,000 clones, roughly 70% being singletons. The sample comprised PBMCs. This sequence joins TRBV7-2 and TRBJ1-1, with 8 positions matching TRBD1. The clonotype originates from a woman in her thirties or forties in good health and CMV-seropositive. The CDR3 loop reads CASSLGTGREAFF. For the CDR3, the DNA is TGTGCCAGCAGCCTAGGGACAGGACGTGAAGCTTTCTTT.